This TCR beta chain is from a study of blood T cell repertoires in COVID-19 (dated by TCRdb to about 2020). Background on the whole study: Samples from collaborators originated in the United States, Italy and Spain and spanned both the acute and convalescent phases of COVID-19. Deeply sampled blood TCRbeta repertoires from subjects exposed to, actively infected with, or recovered from COVID-19 were included in the dataset. Sample metadata almost always included a de-identified subject ID, COVID-19 status, age in years and sex. The repertoires were released in a freely available public database meant as a resource for research on the immune response to SARS-CoV-2. HLA class I and class II types, where available, came from metadata supplied by the sample provider rather than from assay-based typing. The samples were drawn from two sources: the first 160 participants of the ongoing ImmuneRACE study, and 1,254 subjects contributed by 6 global collaborators. The prospective study material was composed of cDNA or gDNA derived from T cells, B-cell-depleted T cells, or PBMCs. Here is what the overall study found, with its caveats: The quantity of clinical and demographic metadata differed by source and by participant and was supplied without curation.

As to this clone: Its antigen is still unknown. Per-nucleotide qualities are absent, and no much larger clonotype sits a single base away.

TCRbeta CDR3 regions were amplified from genomic DNA using the immunoSEQ Assay, a bias-controlled multiplex PCR. As for the authors' bioinformatics: Nucleated cell counts per sample were estimated from amplification of reference gene primers within the assay. Sequence reads were collapsed and filtered to measure the absolute abundance of every unique TCRbeta CDR3 rearrangement. For each sample, productive Simpson clonality was calculated as the square root of Simpson's diversity index over productive rearrangements. TCRdb took this table from immuneACCESS and kept in-frame rearrangements with V and J called. Such tables lack part of the clones; where checked against another copy, unresolved V genes explain under half of the gap, and the rest is unexplained. V, J and clone size are those of that table, while D and trimming were read from the DNA. Recorded for this sample are roughly 330,000 clones; more than 75% of them occurred a single time. 4% of the sample rests with the top ten.

Whole blood was collected in K2EDTA tubes by collaborating institutions according to the institutions' own protocols. For TCRbeta analysis, collaborator samples were shipped as frozen whole blood, as isolated PBMCs, or as DNA extracted from either sample type. As encoded in the germline V gene (reference sequence), CDR1 is GTSNPN while CDR2 is SVGIG. Germline trimming amounts to 1 base on V and 2 bases on J, with 5 as the count of junction bases outside the gene matches. The CDR3 covers 15 residues, taking in both the cysteine and the phenylalanine. Just the 45-base CDR3 DNA is kept, in frame starting at base 1.

Sequencing was done on a sample of peripheral blood. This receptor was obtained from a woman aged 50 to 60 with active or convalescent COVID-19. The sequence joins TRBV30 to TRBJ2-7, with 10 middle bases fitting TRBD2. The CDR3: CAWSAVLAGAYEQYF. The DNA sequence reads TGTGCCTGGAGTGCTGTCCTAGCGGGGGCCTACGAGCAGTACTTC.